The 18 T cell receptor beta chains presented below share a single source sample, sequenced in a study of cytomegalovirus exposure and HLA in healthy donors. The PCR used 60 Vbeta and 13 Jbeta primers. The data were produced by immunoSEQ multiplex PCR, yet TCRdb's version contains in-frame clones alone and is incomplete. The sample carries over 150,000 clones, roughly 80% recorded once. Material for sequencing was PBMCs. The receptor set was obtained from a man in his forties in good health and CMV-seronegative.

The rearrangement uses TRBV5-6 and TRBJ2-5; D gene unclear. The V and J ends lost 1 base and 6 bases respectively, with 10 bases between them. CDR1 and CDR2 from the germline V gene are SGHDT and YYEEEE. This CDR3 has 13 amino acids. The CDR3 loop reads CASSLRAGQTQYF. In nucleotides, the CDR3 is TGTGCCAGCAGCTTGCGAGCTGGTCAGACCCAGTACTTC. The complete variable domain, with remaining parts taken from reference TRBV5-6 and TRBJ2-5, reads DAGVTQSPTHLIKTRGQQVTLRCSPKSGHDTVSWYQQALGQGPQFIFQYYEEEERQRGNFPDRFSGHQFPNYSSELNVNALLLGDSALYLCASSLRAGQTQYFGPGTRLLVL.

The CDR3 protein is CASSVAGQGGETQYF. CDR3 nucleotides: TGTGCCAGCAGCGTAGCGGGACAGGGCGGAGAGACCCAGTACTTC. The rearrangement uses TRBV9 and TRBJ2-5, with 9 bases identical to TRBD1. Germline V gene data show CDR1 as SGDLS and CDR2 as YYNGEE. The CDR3 has 15 residues. Trimming took 0 bases from V and 4 from J; bases not matched to a gene: 4.

This chain links TRBV18 with TRBJ2-2; 7 bases fit TRBD1. CDR3 length: 15 amino acids. V lost 8 bases and J lost 0; bases outside the gene matches: 6. CDR1 is KGHSH, CDR2 LQKENI, per germline. The CDR3 nucleotides are TGTGCCAGCAAAACCGGGACAGCGAACACCGGGGAGCTGTTTTTT. It translates to CASKTGTANTGELFF.

This chain uses TRBV6-1 with TRBJ1-2, with 9 bases aligning to TRBD1. The CDR3 totals 13 residues. Unmatched junction bases numbered 7, after V lost 6 bases and J lost 8 bases. Germline CDR1 is MNHNS and CDR2 is SASEGT. CDR3 region: CASRTQGADGYTF. For the CDR3, the DNA is TGTGCCAGCAGGACACAGGGGGCAGACGGCTACACCTTC.

This rearrangement joins TRBV19 to TRBJ1-5, with TRBD1 matching over 10 bases. With 7 bases clipped from V and 0 bases from J, the junction kept 6 bases outside the gene matches. CDR1 and CDR2 from the germline V gene are LNHDA and SQIVND (reference sequence). This CDR3 is 16 amino acids long. CDR3 in DNA: TGTGCCAGTATTCGGACAGGGGGGAATAGCAATCAGCCCCAGCATTTT. Translated: CASIRTGGNSNQPQHF.

The rearrangement links TRBV7-2 to TRBJ2-3, with 10 nucleotides matching TRBD1. Germline V gene data show CDR1 as SGHTA and CDR2 as FQGNSA. The CDR3 length is 15 residues. The V and J ends lost 5 bases and 3 bases, in that order; junction bases with no gene match: 5. This CDR3 reads CASSRQGAMTDTQYF. For the CDR3, the DNA is TGTGCCAGCAGCCGACAGGGGGCGATGACAGATACGCAGTATTTT.

The chain uses TRBV9 and TRBJ1-1, with 10 positions matching TRBD1. The junction had 3 bases not matched to a gene; V was cut back by 0 bases and J by 4 bases. This CDR3 spans 15 amino acids. In germline, CDR1 is SGDLS, CDR2 YYNGEE. CDR3 DNA: TGTGCCAGCAGCGTAGGGGGACAGGGGAGCACTGAAGCTTTCTTT. Translating gives CASSVGGQGSTEAFF.

This rearrangement joins TRBV2 to TRBJ2-7, with TRBD2 as a possible D gene (6 bases). The CDR3 is 11 amino acids. The V gene's germline CDR1 is SNHLY and CDR2 FYNNEI. In nucleotides, the CDR3 is TGTGCAGGCTCGGGGGCCTACGAGCAGTACTTC. Translating gives CAGSGAYEQYF.

The chain couples TRBV27 to TRBJ1-4; 7 bases are shared with TRBD1. Losses at the gene ends were 3 bases for V and 8 bases for J; bases not matched to a gene: 9. Germline values: CDR1 MNHEY, CDR2 SMNVEV (reference sequence). The CDR3 length is 15 residues. The CDR3 DNA reads TGTGCCAGCAGTTTGTACAGGGGAGGTGACGAAAAACTGTTTTTT. Protein sequence: CASSLYRGGDEKLFF.

CDR3 amino acids: CASTHDRGTEAFF. The CDR3 coding sequence is TGTGCCAGCACCCACGACAGGGGCACTGAAGCTTTCTTT. The chain has TRBV6-1 and TRBJ1-1, with 8 positions matching TRBD1. J was trimmed by 4 bases and V by 7 bases; bases with no gene match: 5. Germline V gene sequence: CDR1 MNHNS, CDR2 SASEGT. The CDR3 runs 13 residues.

This sequence joins TRBV14 and TRBJ2-2; tentative D call: TRBD1 (6 bases). The CDR3 runs to 17 residues. Germline-derived CDR1 and CDR2 are SGHDN and FVKESK. The V gene lost 2 bases and the J gene lost 3 bases, with 16 bases spanning the gap. The CDR3 DNA sequence: TGTGCCAGCAGCCAAATTACAGGGTTCAGGGACACCGGGGAGCTGTTTTTT. Encoded protein: CASSQITGFRDTGELFF.

This clone was observed a handful of times. Here the CDR3 reads CASSVSLNGEKLFF. The CDR3 region has the DNA TGTGCCAGCAGTGTTTCCCTGAACGGGGAAAAACTGTTTTTT. The rearrangement links TRBV6-1 to TRBJ1-4; D is uncertain. The V and J ends lost 4 bases and 8 bases respectively, with 14 bases between them. Germline CDR1 reads MNHNS; CDR2 reads SASEGT. The CDR3 spans 14 residues.

The chain joins TRBV6-5 to TRBJ2-2; the match to TRBD1 covers 9 bases. This CDR3 region has 14 residues. V gave up 9 bases and J gave up 5 bases; unmatched junction bases: 7. The V gene's germline CDR1 is MNHEY and CDR2 SVGAGI. In DNA form, the CDR3 reads TGTGCCAGTAAACAGGGGGCAAGGACCGGGGAGCTGTTTTTT. Translated, it gives CASKQGARTGELFF.

This chain uses TRBV6-6 with TRBJ1-6; D is undetermined. V lost 2 bases, J lost 7 bases, and 9 bases lay in between. This CDR3 is built from 14 residues. CDR1 is MNHNY and CDR2 is SVGAGI in the germline V gene (reference sequence). CDR3 loop: CASSYGEVNSPLHF. Here the CDR3 DNA reads TGTGCCAGCAGTTACGGGGAGGTGAATTCACCCCTCCACTTT.

The chain carries TRBV11-3 and TRBJ1-4; a possible D gene is TRBD1 (5 bases). V gave up 5 bases and J gave up 8 bases, with 12 bases separating them. Germline V CDR1 and CDR2: SGHNT, YENEEA. This CDR3 has 13 residues. The CDR3 DNA sequence: TGTGCCAGCAGCAACCAAGCAGGGGAAAAACTGTTTTTT. Protein product: CASSNQAGEKLFF.

The V and J genes are TRBV6-1 and TRBJ1-5, with D possibly being TRBD1 (6 bases). Trimming pared 3 bases from V and 4 bases from J, leaving 10 bases between. The CDR3 consists of 14 residues. Germline loops: CDR1 MNHNS, CDR2 SASEGT. DNA for the CDR3: TGTGCCAGCAGTGACCGGGACAAAAATCAGCCCCAGCATTTT. Amino acids: CASSDRDKNQPQHF.

The J gene is TRBJ1-5, the V gene TRBV6-5; 10 positions agree with TRBD1. Germline assignment: CDR1 MNHEY and CDR2 SVGAGI. Trimming at V came to 6 bases and at J to 6 bases, leaving 2 bases not matched to a gene. The CDR3 is 13 amino acids. The CDR3 DNA reads as TGTGCCAGCAGAGGGACAGGGGCTCAGCCCCAGCATTTT. Its translation: CASRGTGAQPQHF.

The CDR3 region is CASSVGTGTEAFF. CDR3 bases: TGTGCCAGCAGCGTAGGCACGGGGACTGAAGCTTTCTTT. This chain links TRBV9 with TRBJ1-1; no clear D gene. The CDR3 extends over 13 amino acids. Trimming took off 0 bases at V and 5 bases at J, with 8 bases between the two ends. From germline, CDR1 is SGDLS and CDR2 YYNGEE.